Given below is one TCR beta chain in context. Its specificity is unknown. These data belong to a study of OX40 agonist ivuxolimab in advanced cancers. Study-wide context: Having had anti-PD-1, anti-PD-L1 or anti-CTLA-4 therapy before was allowed, and approximately 40% had some.

TCRdb keeps only in-frame clones here, not all; method: immunoSEQ multiplex PCR. The sample includes under 200,000 clones, under 95% of them seen just once. Whole-study results and caveats: Within 6 weeks, CD4+ and CD8+ blood T cells expanded clonally at 0.1 to 3.0 mg/kg. Low normalized T-cell clonal expansion was also seen in some nonresponders. The 0.1-3.0 mg/kg partial responders had among the lowest clonal expansion.

CDR1 and CDR2 from the germline V gene are MGHRA and YSYEKL. The CDR3 loop spans 16 amino acids. Trimming at V came to 3 bases and at J to 0 bases, leaving 7 bases not matched to a gene. Source: CD4+ or CD8+ T cells sorted from blood, taken in a trial of the OX40 agonist ivuxolimab. V gene TRBV4-1 combines with J gene TRBJ1-1, with 7 bases aligning to TRBD1. The origin of this receptor is an adult with an advanced solid tumor such as melanoma, head and neck, liver or kidney cancer. CDR3 loop: CASSQVTGVMNTEAFF. CDR3 sequence (DNA): TGCGCCAGCAGCCAGGTTACAGGGGTCATGAACACTGAAGCTTTCTTT.